This T cell receptor beta chain was identified during a study of radiotherapy plus CTLA-4 blockade in lung cancer. In the study overall: Disease control was seen in over 25% of patients, objective responses in 15% to 20%.

Focal radiation plus CTLA-4 blockade with ipilimumab was administered to patients who had chemo-refractory metastatic non-small-cell lung cancer. V lost 7 bases and J lost 13; bases outside the gene matches: 11. The CDR3 contains 13 residues. CDR1 and CDR2 from the germline V gene are SGHAT and FQNNGV. Findings and caveats of the study: Interferon-beta, together with early blood T cell clone dynamics, reportedly best predicted response. Peripheral blood showed expansion of tumor-derived TCR clones after radiotherapy and ipilimumab.

Method: immunoSEQ multiplex PCR; TCRdb's copy keeps in-frame clones and lacks some. The sample includes about 97,000 clones, around 74% of them seen just once. A word on this clone: Its antigen is not identified.

This clonotype originated in a human donor with non-small cell lung cancer who had a partial response to radiotherapy plus ipilimumab. Some clones in this sample may be carry-over from other donors' samples. V usage is TRBV11-2 and J usage is TRBJ1-4, with 8 positions matching TRBD1. The source material was peripheral blood, sampled from a patient treated with radiotherapy plus ipilimumab. Here the CDR3 DNA reads TGTGCCAGCACCCAACTTAGGACAGGGACACTGTTTTTT. It yields the protein CASTQLRTGTLFF.